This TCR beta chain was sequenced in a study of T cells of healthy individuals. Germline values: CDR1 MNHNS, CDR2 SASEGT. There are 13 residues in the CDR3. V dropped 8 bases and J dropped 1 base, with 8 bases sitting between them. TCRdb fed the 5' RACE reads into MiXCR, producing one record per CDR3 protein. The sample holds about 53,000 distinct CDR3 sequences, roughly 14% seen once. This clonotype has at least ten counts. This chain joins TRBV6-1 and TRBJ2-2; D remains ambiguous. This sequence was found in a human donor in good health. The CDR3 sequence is CASRVENTGELFF. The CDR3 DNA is TGTGCCAGCCGAGTGGAGAACACCGGGGAGCTGTTTTTT.